The next 11 T cell receptor beta chains were all read from a single sample in a study of post-analysis software for immune sequencing data. Prepared libraries of TCR beta cDNA carried unique molecular identifiers. A single record per CDR3 protein comes from TCRdb applying MiXCR to the PCR reads. This sample has 700,000 to 800,000 distinct CDR3 sequences, with 25% to 30% found just once. Study-level findings and limits: A handful of TRBV segments were significantly more frequent in patients than in controls. TRBV5-6, TRBV5-1 and TRBV20-1 were among these segments.

What these receptors recognize is not known. The sequenced material came from blood. The receptors derive from a girl between 10 and 17 years old with multiple sclerosis.

This clonotype was recorded a few times. The rearrangement joins TRBV11-2 to TRBJ1-4; 7 bases fit TRBD1. The CDR3 is made up of 13 amino acids. Germline V gene data show CDR1 as SGHAT and CDR2 as FQNNGV. V was pared by 5 bases and J by 8 bases, with 5 bases of the junction left unmatched. The CDR3 DNA sequence: TGTGCCAGCAGCCCAGGGGGTAGGGAAAAACTGTTTTTT. Amino acid sequence: CASSPGGREKLFF.

This clonotype was seen more than once but under ten times. This chain links TRBV7-2 with TRBJ2-7, with 10 bases that match TRBD2. V was clipped by 5 bases and J by 3 bases; unmatched bases: 19. CDR1 is SGHTA and CDR2 is FQGNSA in the germline V gene. The length of the CDR3 is 19 residues. The CDR3: CASSRGLAVNPWFGYEQYF. CDR3 nucleotides: TGTGCCAGCAGCCGCGGACTAGCGGTAAATCCATGGTTTGGCTACGAGCAGTACTTC.

This clonotype has a handful of counts. This chain joins TRBV20-1 and TRBJ2-3; TRBD2 matches at 8 bases. The germline gives CDR1 DFQATT, CDR2 SNEGSKA (reference sequence). Trimming took 5 bases from V and 2 from J; bases not matched to a gene: 6. The CDR3 length is 14 residues. CDR3 in DNA: TGCAGTGCTGAATACGGGGGGGCCACAGATACGCAGTATTTT. Its translation is CSAEYGGATDTQYF.

This clonotype has a handful of counts. V is TRBV20-1 and J is TRBJ2-4; perhaps TRBD2 as D (6 bases). The CDR3 runs to 13 residues. V was trimmed by 3 bases and J by 13 bases, leaving 19 bases between them. CDR1 is DFQATT, CDR2 SNEGSKA, per germline (reference sequence). This CDR3 is CSASGLRGGEQYF. In nucleotides, the CDR3 is TGCAGTGCTAGTGGCCTGCGGGGTGGGGAGCAGTACTTC.

The V gene is TRBV7-2, the J gene TRBJ2-7; 8 bases align to TRBD2. V was clipped by 4 bases and J by 6 bases; unmatched bases: 11. Germline V gene data show CDR1 as SGHTA and CDR2 as FQGNSA. The CDR3 runs to 15 residues. The CDR3 loop is CASSSIASGSTEQYF. The CDR3 DNA reads as TGTGCCAGCAGCTCTATCGCAAGCGGGAGTACCGAGCAGTACTTC. The variable domain in full, completed from reference TRBV7-2 and TRBJ2-7, reads GAGVSQSPSNKVTEKGKDVELRCDPISGHTALYWYRQSLGQGLEFLIYFQGNSAPDKSGLPSDRFSAERTGGSVSTLTIQRTQQEDSAVYLCASSSIASGSTEQYFGPGTRLTVT.

This clonotype has only one observation. The rearrangement joins TRBV24-1 to TRBJ2-3; possible D gene TRBD2, 6 bases. The germline V gene encodes CDR1 KGHDR and CDR2 SFDVKD. V lost 3 bases, J lost 2 bases, and 14 bases lay in between. The CDR3 totals 16 residues. DNA for the CDR3: TGTGCCACCAGTGATCCGGGACTTGGCACCACAGATACGCAGTATTTT. Its protein product is CATSDPGLGTTDTQYF.

There are many counts of this clonotype. V is TRBV27 and J is TRBJ2-5, with D possibly TRBD1 on 5 matching bases. CDR1 is MNHEY, CDR2 SMNVEV, per germline (reference sequence). CDR3 length: 14 residues. Trimming shortened V by 2 bases and J by 0 bases, and 7 bases separated the two germline ends. CDR3 protein: CASSLGAYQETQYF. The CDR3 bases are TGTGCCAGCAGTTTAGGGGCTTACCAAGAGACCCAGTACTTC.

This rearrangement joins TRBV3-1 to TRBJ1-1; D call uncertain. Germline V gives CDR1 LGHDT, CDR2 YNNKEL (reference sequence). This CDR3 region has 13 residues. V lost 4 bases and J lost 4, with 10 bases in between. The CDR3 bases are TGTGCCAGCAGCCCGTCGGGGTTCACTGAAGCTTTCTTT. This sequence encodes CASSPSGFTEAFF. The variable domain in full, completed from reference TRBV3-1 and TRBJ1-1, reads DTAVSQTPKYLVTQMGNDKSIKCEQNLGHDTMYWYKQDSKKFLKIMFSYNNKELIINETVPNRFSPKSPDKAHLNLHINSLELGDSAVYFCASSPSGFTEAFFGQGTRLTVV.

There are a few counts of this clonotype. The genes are TRBV4-1 and TRBJ2-5; maybe TRBD1 (5 bases). V dropped 6 bases and J dropped 1 base, with 21 bases sitting between them. CDR3 length: 17 amino acids. The germline V gene has CDR1 MGHRA and CDR2 YSYEKL. CDR3 amino acids: CASRDSVWARAQETQYF. CDR3 nucleotide sequence: TGCGCCAGCAGGGATAGTGTGTGGGCCAGGGCCCAAGAGACCCAGTACTTC.

The rearrangement uses TRBV14 and TRBJ2-5, with TRBD2 as a possible D gene (6 bases). Deletions cut 1 base from V and 2 bases from J, with 11 bases between. Germline V gene lookup returns CDR1 SGHDN and CDR2 FVKESK. This CDR3 contains 15 residues. The CDR3 here is CASSQVRGVQETQYF. The CDR3 DNA is TGTGCCAGCAGCCAAGTCCGCGGGGTACAAGAGACCCAGTACTTC.

This clonotype was seen a few times. The chain combines TRBV2 with TRBJ2-3; 9 nucleotides line up with TRBD1. Germline CDR1 and CDR2: SNHLY and FYNNEI. The CDR3 spans 17 residues. The V segment lost 6 bases and the J segment 3 bases; nucleotides outside the gene matches: 13. CDR3 nucleotides: TGTGCCAGCAGCGGTGGGGCCCGGGACAGGGCTACAGATACGCAGTATTTT. Translated, it gives CASSGGARDRATDTQYF.